This entry is about one TCR beta chain. Its antigen is not identified. PCR involved 60 Vbeta and 13 Jbeta primers. TCRdb's table, derived via immunoSEQ multiplex PCR, lists solely in-frame clones and lacks some. The sample carries 110,000 or so clones, about 78% recorded once. This record comes from a study of cytomegalovirus exposure and HLA in healthy donors. Study conclusions and caveats: It was taken for granted in presence/absence analyses that sequencing depth across donors was roughly uniform. For most TCR beta V segments, an earlier analysis put the productive rate at about 90% or about 30% of the time. The majority of CMV-associated TCR beta chains were reported as apparently HLA-restricted in a later analysis. 87-base-pair reads could not separate some V segments, including TRBV6-2 and TRBV6-3.

The germline CDR1 and CDR2 sequences are LGHNA and YNFKEQ. The CDR3 consists of 13 residues. Trimming cost V 1 base and J 8 bases, with 9 bases left between them. This receptor was obtained from a woman aged 25 to 45 in good health and CMV-seropositive. The V and J genes are TRBV4-2 and TRBJ2-1; D is perhaps TRBD2 (5 bases). Sequenced input: PBMCs. The CDR3: CASSQGGIHEQFF. The DNA for the CDR3 is TGTGCCAGCAGCCAAGGAGGGATCCATGAGCAGTTCTTC.